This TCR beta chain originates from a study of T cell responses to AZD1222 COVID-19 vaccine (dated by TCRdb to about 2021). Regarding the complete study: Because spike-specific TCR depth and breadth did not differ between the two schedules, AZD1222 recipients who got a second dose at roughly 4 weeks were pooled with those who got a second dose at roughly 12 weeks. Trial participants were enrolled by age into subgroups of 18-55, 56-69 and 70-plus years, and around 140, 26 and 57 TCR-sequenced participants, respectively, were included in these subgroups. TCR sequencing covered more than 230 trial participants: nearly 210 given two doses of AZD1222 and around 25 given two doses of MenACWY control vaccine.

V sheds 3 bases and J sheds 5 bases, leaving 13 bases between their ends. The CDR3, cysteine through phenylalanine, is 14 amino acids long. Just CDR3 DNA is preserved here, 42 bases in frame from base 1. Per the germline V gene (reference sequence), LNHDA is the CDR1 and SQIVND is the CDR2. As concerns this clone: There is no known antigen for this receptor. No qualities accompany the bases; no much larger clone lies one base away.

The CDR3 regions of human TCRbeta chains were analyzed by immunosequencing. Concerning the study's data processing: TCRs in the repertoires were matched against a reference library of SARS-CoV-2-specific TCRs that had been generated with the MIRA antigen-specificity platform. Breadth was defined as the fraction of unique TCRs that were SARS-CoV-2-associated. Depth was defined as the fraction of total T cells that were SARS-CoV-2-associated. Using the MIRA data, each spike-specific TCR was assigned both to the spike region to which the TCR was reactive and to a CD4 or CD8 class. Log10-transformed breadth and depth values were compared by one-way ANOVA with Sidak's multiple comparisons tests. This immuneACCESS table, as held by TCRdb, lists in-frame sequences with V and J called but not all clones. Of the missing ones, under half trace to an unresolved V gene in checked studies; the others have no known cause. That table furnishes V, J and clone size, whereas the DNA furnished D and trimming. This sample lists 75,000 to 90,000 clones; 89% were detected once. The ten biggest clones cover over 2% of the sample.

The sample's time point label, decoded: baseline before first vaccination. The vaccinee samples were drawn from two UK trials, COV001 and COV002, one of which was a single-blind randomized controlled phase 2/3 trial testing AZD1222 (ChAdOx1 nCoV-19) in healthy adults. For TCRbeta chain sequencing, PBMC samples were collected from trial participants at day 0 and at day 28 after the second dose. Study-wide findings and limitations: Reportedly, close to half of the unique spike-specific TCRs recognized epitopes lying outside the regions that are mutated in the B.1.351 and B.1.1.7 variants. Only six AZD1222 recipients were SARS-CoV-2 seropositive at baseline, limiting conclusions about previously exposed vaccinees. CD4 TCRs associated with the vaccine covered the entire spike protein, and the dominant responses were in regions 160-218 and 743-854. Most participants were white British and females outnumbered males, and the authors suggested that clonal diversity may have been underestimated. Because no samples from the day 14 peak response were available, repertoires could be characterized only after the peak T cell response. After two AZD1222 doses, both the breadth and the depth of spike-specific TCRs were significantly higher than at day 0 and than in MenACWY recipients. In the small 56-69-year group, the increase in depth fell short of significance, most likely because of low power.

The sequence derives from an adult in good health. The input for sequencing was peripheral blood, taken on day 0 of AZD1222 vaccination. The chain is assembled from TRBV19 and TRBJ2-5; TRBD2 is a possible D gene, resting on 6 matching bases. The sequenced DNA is TGTGCCAGTAGTATTGGGACTGGTTATGAGACCCAGTACTTC. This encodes CASSIGTGYETQYF.